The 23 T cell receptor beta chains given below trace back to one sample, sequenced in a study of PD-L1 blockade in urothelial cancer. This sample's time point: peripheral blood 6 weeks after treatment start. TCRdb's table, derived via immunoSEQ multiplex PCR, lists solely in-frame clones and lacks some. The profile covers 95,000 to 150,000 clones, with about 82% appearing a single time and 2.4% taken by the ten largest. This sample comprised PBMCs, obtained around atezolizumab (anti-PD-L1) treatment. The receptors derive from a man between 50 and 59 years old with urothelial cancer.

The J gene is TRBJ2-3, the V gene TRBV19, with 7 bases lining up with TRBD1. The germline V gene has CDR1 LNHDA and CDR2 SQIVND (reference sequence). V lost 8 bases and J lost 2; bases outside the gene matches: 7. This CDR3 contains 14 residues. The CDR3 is CASADRVNTDTQYF. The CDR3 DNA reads TGTGCCAGTGCAGACAGGGTCAACACAGATACGCAGTATTTT.

In DNA form, the CDR3 reads TGTGCCTGGAGCAGGAGGGGGCTTCAGCCCCAGCATTTT. This codes for CAWSRRGLQPQHF. The chain recombines TRBV30 with TRBJ1-5; 7 bases line up with TRBD1. CDR1 and CDR2 from the germline V gene are GTSNPN and SVGIG (reference sequence). The CDR3 loop spans 13 amino acids. With V trimmed by 3 bases and J by 6 bases, 5 bases remained unmatched.

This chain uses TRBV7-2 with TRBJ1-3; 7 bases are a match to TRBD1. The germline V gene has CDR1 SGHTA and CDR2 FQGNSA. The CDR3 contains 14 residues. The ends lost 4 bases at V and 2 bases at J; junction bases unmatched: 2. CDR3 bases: TGTGCCAGCAGCTCAGGGGGAACTGGAAACACCATATATTTT. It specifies CASSSGGTGNTIYF. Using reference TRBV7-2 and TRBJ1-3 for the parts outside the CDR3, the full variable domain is GAGVSQSPSNKVTEKGKDVELRCDPISGHTALYWYRQSLGQGLEFLIYFQGNSAPDKSGLPSDRFSAERTGGSVSTLTIQRTQQEDSAVYLCASSSGGTGNTIYFGEGSWLTVV.

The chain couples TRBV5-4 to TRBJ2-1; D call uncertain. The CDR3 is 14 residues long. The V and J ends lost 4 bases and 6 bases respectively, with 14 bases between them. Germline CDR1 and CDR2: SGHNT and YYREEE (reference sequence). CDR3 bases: TGTGCCAGCAGCCCTGAATCCAGCGTCAATGAGCAGTTCTTC. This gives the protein CASSPESSVNEQFF.

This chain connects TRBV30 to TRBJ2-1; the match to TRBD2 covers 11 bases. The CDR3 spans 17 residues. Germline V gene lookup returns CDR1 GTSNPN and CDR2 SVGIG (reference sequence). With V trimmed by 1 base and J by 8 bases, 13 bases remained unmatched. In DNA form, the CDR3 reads TGTGCCTGGAGTGAACTAGCGGGAGTAATAGGTGTGGATGAGCAGTTCTTC. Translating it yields CAWSELAGVIGVDEQFF.

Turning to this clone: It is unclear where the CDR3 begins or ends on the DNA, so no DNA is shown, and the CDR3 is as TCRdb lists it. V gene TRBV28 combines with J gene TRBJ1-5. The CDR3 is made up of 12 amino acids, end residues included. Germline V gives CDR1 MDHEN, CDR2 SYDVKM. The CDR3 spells CASSSSGQPQHF.

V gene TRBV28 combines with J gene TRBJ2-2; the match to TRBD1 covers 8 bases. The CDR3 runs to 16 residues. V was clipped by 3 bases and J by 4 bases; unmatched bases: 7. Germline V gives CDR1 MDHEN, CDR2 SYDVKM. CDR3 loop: CASSFVQGAPTGELFF. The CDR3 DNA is TGTGCCAGCAGTTTCGTGCAGGGGGCCCCCACCGGGGAGCTGTTTTTT. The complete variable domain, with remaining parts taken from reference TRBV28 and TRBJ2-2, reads DVKVTQSSRYLVKRTGEKVFLECVQDMDHENMFWYRQDPGLGLRLIYFSYDVKMKEKGDIPEGYSVSREKKERFSLILESASTNQTSMYLCASSFVQGAPTGELFFGEGSRLTVL.

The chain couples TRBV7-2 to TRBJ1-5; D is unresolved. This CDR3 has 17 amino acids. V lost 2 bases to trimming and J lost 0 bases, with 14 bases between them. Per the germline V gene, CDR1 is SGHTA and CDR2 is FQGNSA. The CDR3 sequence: CASSLYPTPDSNQPQHF. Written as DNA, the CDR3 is TGTGCCAGCAGCTTATACCCCACACCCGATAGCAATCAGCCCCAGCATTTT.

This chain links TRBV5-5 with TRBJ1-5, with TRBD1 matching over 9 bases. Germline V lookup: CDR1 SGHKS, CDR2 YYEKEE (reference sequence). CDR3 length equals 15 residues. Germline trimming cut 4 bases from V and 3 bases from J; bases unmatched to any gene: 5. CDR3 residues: CASSRGQGHNQPQHF. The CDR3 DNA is TGTGCCAGCAGCAGGGGACAGGGACACAATCAGCCCCAGCATTTT.

The CDR3 spells CASRTTGTGYEQYF. The CDR3 DNA reads as TGTGCCAGCAGGACGACAGGGACCGGGTACGAGCAGTACTTC. The chain recombines TRBV27 with TRBJ2-7; 7 bases align to TRBD1. The J segment lost 4 bases and the V segment lost 6 bases, leaving 9 bases of the junction unmatched. Germline V gene sequence: CDR1 MNHEY, CDR2 SMNVEV (reference sequence). This CDR3 spans 14 amino acids.

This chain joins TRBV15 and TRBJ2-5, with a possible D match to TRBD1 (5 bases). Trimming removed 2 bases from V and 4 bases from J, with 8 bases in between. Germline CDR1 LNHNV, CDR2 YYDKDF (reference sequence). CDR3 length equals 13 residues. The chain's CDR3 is CATSRQGSETQYF. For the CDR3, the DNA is TGTGCCACCAGCAGACAGGGTTCAGAGACCCAGTACTTC.

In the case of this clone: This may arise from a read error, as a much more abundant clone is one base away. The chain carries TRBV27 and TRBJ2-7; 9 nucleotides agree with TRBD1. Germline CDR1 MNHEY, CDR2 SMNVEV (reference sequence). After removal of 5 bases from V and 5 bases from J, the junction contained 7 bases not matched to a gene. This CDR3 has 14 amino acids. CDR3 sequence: CASSDRTGAHEQYF. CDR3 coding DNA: TGTGCCAGCAGTGACCGGACAGGGGCCCACGAGCAGTACTTC.

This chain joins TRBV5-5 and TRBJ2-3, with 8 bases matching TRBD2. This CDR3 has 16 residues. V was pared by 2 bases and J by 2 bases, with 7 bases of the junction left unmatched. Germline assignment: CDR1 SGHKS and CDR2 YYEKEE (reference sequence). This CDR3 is CASSFTSGTHTDTQYF. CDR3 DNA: TGTGCCAGCAGCTTTACTAGCGGAACTCACACAGATACGCAGTATTTT.

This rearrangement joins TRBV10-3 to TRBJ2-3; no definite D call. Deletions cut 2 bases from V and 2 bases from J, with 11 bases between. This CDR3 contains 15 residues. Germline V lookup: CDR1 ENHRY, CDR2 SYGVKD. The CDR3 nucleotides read TGTGCCATCAGTGAGGACACGCGATTCACAGATACGCAGTATTTT. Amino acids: CAISEDTRFTDTQYF.

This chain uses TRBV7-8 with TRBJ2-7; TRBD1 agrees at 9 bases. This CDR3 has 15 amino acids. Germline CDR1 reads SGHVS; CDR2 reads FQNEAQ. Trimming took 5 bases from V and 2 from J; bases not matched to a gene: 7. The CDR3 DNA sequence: TGTGCCAGCAGCCAACAGGGACAGGGAGCCTACGAGCAGTACTTC. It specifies CASSQQGQGAYEQYF.

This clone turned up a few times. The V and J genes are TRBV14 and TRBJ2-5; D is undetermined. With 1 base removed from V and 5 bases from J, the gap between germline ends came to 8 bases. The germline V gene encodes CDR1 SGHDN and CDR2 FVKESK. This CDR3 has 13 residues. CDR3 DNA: TGTGCCAGCAGCCAAGGGTACGCGGAGACCCAGTACTTC. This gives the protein CASSQGYAETQYF. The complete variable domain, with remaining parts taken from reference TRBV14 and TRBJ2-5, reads EAGVTQFPSHSVIEKGQTVTLRCDPISGHDNLYWYRRVMGKEIKFLLHFVKESKQDESGMPNNRFLAERTGGTYSTLKVQPAELEDSGVYFCASSQGYAETQYFGPGTRLLVL.

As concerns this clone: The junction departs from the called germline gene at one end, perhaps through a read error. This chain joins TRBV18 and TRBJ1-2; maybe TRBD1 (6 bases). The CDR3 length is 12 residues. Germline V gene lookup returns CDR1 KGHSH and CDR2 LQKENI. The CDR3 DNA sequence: TGTGCCAGCTCCCCACGGACAGTCTCGCTTACCTTC. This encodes CASSPRTVSLTF.

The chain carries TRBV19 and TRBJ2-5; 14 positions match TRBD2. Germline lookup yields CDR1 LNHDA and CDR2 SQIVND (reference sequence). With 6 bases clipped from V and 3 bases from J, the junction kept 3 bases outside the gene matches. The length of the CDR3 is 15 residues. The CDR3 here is CASRLGLAGEETQYF. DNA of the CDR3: TGTGCCAGTAGGCTGGGACTAGCGGGGGAAGAGACCCAGTACTTC.

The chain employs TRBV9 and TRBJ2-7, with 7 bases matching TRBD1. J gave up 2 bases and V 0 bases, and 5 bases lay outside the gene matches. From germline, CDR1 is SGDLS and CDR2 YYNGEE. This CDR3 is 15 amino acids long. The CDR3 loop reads CASSVGGGIAYEQYF. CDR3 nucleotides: TGTGCCAGCAGCGTAGGAGGGGGCATAGCCTACGAGCAGTACTTC.

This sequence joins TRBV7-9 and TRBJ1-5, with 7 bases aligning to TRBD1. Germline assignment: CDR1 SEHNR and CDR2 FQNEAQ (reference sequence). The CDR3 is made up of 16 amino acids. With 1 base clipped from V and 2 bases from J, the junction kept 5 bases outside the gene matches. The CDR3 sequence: CASSLDKGAGNQPQHF. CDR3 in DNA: TGTGCCAGCAGCTTAGATAAGGGGGCTGGCAATCAGCCCCAGCATTTT.

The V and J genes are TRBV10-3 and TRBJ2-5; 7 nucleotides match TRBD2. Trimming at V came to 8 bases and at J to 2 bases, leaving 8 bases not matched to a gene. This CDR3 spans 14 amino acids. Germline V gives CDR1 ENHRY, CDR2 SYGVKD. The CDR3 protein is CAIGARGEQETQYF. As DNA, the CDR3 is TGTGCCATCGGCGCCCGGGGGGAACAAGAGACCCAGTACTTC.

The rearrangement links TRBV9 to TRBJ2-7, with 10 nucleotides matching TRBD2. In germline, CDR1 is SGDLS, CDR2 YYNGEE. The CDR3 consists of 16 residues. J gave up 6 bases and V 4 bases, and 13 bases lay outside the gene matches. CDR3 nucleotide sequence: TGTGCCAGCAGCCTCAGACCCAGCGGGAGGGTCTCCGAGCAGTACTTC. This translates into CASSLRPSGRVSEQYF.

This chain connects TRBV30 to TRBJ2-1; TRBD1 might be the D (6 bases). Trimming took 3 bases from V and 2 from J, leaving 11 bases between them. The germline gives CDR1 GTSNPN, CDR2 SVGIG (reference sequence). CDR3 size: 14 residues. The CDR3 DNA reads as TGTGCCTGGAGGAGACAGGTAGCCTACAATGAGCAGTTCTTC. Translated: CAWRRQVAYNEQFF.